Presented here are 3 T cell receptor beta chains from one specimen sequenced in a study of OX40 agonist ivuxolimab in advanced cancers. Method: immunoSEQ multiplex PCR; TCRdb's copy keeps in-frame clones and lacks some. The sample contains about 99,000 clones, 90% to 95% of which appear only once. This specimen was CD4+ or CD8+ T cells sorted from blood, taken in a trial of the OX40 agonist ivuxolimab. The receptor source for this set is an adult with an advanced solid tumor such as melanoma, head and neck, liver or kidney cancer.

This clone came up once. The sample has other DNA sequences that encode this CDR3 too. The DNA for the CDR3 is TGTGCCAGCAGCTTAGGGCAGGGGGTCTACGAGCAGTACTTC. Encoded protein: CASSLGQGVYEQYF. The rearrangement uses TRBV11-2 and TRBJ2-7; 7 nucleotides align to TRBD1. The CDR3 spans 14 residues. The ends lost 1 base at V and 3 bases at J; junction bases unmatched: 3. Germline V gene sequence: CDR1 SGHAT, CDR2 FQNNGV.

The chain recombines TRBV4-2 with TRBJ2-5; possible D gene TRBD2, 5 bases. The DNA end is more similar to TRBJ2-7, so the J call may be wrong. Germline CDR1 reads LGHNA; CDR2 reads YNFKEQ. This CDR3 contains 17 residues. CDR3 nucleotides: TGTGCCAGCAGCCAAGGGGGTACGGCGGGTGGCCCCTACGAGCAGTACTTC. This translates into CASSQGGTAGGPYEQYF.

V and J are TRBV10-2 and TRBJ2-3; 9 bases are shared with TRBD1. V gave up 5 bases and J gave up 2 bases; unmatched junction bases: 2. The CDR3 runs to 14 residues. The V gene's germline CDR1 is WSHSY and CDR2 SAAADI. The CDR3 sequence is CASSRTGVTDTQYF. As DNA, the CDR3 is TGCGCCAGCAGTAGGACAGGGGTCACAGATACGCAGTATTTT.